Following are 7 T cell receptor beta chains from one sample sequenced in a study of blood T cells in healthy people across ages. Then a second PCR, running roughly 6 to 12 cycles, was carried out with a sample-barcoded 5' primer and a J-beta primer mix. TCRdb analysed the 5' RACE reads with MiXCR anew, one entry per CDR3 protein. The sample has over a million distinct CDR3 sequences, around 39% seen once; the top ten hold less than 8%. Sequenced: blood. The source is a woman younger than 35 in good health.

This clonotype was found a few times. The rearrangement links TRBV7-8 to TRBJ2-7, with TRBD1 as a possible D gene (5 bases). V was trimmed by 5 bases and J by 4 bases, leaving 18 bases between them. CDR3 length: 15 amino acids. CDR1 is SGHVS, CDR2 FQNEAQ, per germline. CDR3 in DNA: TGTGCCAGCAGCCCCAGGGTTATGTTCGGTTACGAGCAGTACTTC. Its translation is CASSPRVMFGYEQYF.

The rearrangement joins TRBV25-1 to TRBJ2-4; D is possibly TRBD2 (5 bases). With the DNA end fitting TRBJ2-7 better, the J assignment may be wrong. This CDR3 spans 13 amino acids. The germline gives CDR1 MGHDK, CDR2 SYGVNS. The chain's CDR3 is CASSDGGRYEQYF. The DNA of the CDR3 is TGTGCCAGCAGTGATGGAGGACGGTACGAGCAGTACTTC.

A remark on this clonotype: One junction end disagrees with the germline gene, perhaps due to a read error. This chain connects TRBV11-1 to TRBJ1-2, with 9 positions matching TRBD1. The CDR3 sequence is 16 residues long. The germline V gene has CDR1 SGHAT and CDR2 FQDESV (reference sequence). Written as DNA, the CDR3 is TGTGCAAGCAGCTTAGCGGGACAGGGACCTAACTATGGCTACACCTTC. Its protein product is CASSLAGQGPNYGYTF.

The CDR3 bases are TGTGCCAGCGGTACAGGGTCAGAGACCCAGTACTTC. Protein sequence: CASGTGSETQYF. This chain uses TRBV11-3 with TRBJ2-5; a weak D match, TRBD1 (6 bases). This CDR3 has 12 residues. Deletions cut 8 bases from V and 4 bases from J, with 11 bases between. Germline values: CDR1 SGHNT, CDR2 YENEEA. Full variable domain (rest looked up from reference TRBV11-3 and TRBJ2-5): EAGVVQSPRYKIIEKKQPVAFWCNPISGHNTLYWYLQNLGQGPELLIRYENEEAVDDSQLPKDRFSAERLKGVDSTLKIQPAELGDSAVYLCASGTGSETQYFGPGTRLLVL.

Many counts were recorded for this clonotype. Here the CDR3 DNA reads TGTGCCAGCAGTCAACAGGGGGCCAAAAACATTCAGTACTTC. Translation: CASSQQGAKNIQYF. The chain recombines TRBV28 with TRBJ2-4; 7 nucleotides align to TRBD1. The CDR3 is 14 residues long. The V gene end was trimmed by 5 bases and the J gene end by 1 base; junction bases not matched to a gene: 2. Per germline, CDR1 MDHEN and CDR2 SYDVKM. Together with reference TRBV28 and TRBJ2-4, the CDR3 gives the full variable domain: DVKVTQSSRYLVKRTGEKVFLECVQDMDHENMFWYRQDPGLGLRLIYFSYDVKMKEKGDIPEGYSVSREKKERFSLILESASTNQTSMYLCASSQQGAKNIQYFGAGTRLSVL.

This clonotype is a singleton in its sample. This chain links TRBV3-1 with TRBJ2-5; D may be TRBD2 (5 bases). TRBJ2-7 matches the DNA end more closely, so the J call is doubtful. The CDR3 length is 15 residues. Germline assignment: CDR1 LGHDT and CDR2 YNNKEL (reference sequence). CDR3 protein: CASRPATAGRYEQYF. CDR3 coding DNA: TGTGCCAGCAGACCGGCAACCGCGGGTCGTTACGAGCAGTACTTC.

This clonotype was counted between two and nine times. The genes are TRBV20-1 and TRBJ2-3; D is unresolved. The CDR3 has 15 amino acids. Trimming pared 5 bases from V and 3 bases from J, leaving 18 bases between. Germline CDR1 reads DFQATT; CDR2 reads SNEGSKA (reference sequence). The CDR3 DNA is TGCAGTGCTGGTTCCATAGCAGTATCGACAGATACGCAGTATTTT. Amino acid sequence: CSAGSIAVSTDTQYF.